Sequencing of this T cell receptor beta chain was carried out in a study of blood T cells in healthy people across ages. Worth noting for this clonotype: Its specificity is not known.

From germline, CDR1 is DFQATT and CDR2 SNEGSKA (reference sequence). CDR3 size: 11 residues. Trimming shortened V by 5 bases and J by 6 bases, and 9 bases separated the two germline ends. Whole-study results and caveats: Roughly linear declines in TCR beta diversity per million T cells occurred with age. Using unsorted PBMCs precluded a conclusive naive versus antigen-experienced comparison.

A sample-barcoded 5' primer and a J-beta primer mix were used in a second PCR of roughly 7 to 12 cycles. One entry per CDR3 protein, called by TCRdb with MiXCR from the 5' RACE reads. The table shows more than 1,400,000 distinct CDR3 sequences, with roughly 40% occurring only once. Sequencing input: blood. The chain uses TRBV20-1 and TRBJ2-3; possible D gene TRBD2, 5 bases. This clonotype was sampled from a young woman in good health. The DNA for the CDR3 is TGCAGTGCTGCCTCGGGGGATACGCAGTATTTT. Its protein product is CSAASGDTQYF.